The 15 T cell receptor beta chains listed next were all sequenced from one sample in a study of blood T cell repertoires in COVID-19. TCRdb's table, derived via immunoSEQ multiplex PCR, lists solely in-frame clones and lacks some. The top ten hold around 3.7% of the sample, which has under 45,000 clones, around 87% seen once. Sequenced material: peripheral blood. The receptors derive from a man in his forties with COVID-19, enrolled during active disease.

The gene calls are TRBV3-1 (or the pseudogene TRBV3-2) and TRBJ1-2; TRBD1 matches 7 bases. V lost 1 base to trimming and J lost 5 bases; unmatched junction nucleotides: 4. The CDR3 consists of 14 residues. Per germline, CDR1 LGHDT and CDR2 YNNKEL (reference sequence). CDR3 DNA: TGTGCCAGCAGCCAAGGGACAGGCCTATATGGCTACACCTTC. It specifies CASSQGTGLYGYTF.

The DNA of the CDR3 is TGTGCCAGCAGTCCAGCCGGGACAGGTAACAATGAGCAGTTCTTC. Amino acid sequence: CASSPAGTGNNEQFF. The V gene is TRBV6-4, the J gene TRBJ2-1, with TRBD1 identical over 8 bases. The CDR3 extends over 15 amino acids. Germline loops: CDR1 MRHNA, CDR2 SNTAGT. The V segment lost 5 bases and the J segment 5 bases; nucleotides outside the gene matches: 8.

The chain is built from TRBV27 and TRBJ1-2, with 7 bases fitting TRBD1. CDR1 is MNHEY and CDR2 is SMNVEV in the germline V gene (reference sequence). The V gene end was trimmed by 4 bases and the J gene end by 4 bases; junction bases not matched to a gene: 9. The CDR3 is 15 amino acids. CDR3: CASSSGRQGLYGYTF. CDR3 nucleotides: TGTGCCAGCAGTTCCGGGCGACAGGGCCTCTATGGCTACACCTTC.

Written as DNA, the CDR3 is TGTGCCAGCAGCTTAGACCGGTTCTCACCCCTCCACTTT. It codes for CASSLDRFSPLHF. The chain couples TRBV13 to TRBJ1-6, with D uncertain. V gave up 1 base and J gave up 10 bases, with 8 bases separating them. Germline V gene sequence: CDR1 PRHDT, CDR2 FYEKMQ (reference sequence). The CDR3 is 13 amino acids. Combining the CDR3 with reference TRBV13 and TRBJ1-6 gives the whole variable domain AAGVIQSPRHLIKEKRETATLKCYPIPRHDTVYWYQQGPGQDPQFLISFYEKMQSDKGSIPDRFSAQQFSDYHSELNMSSLELGDSALYFCASSLDRFSPLHFGNGTRLTVT.

CDR3 loop: CAWSSQGMTEAFF. The CDR3 nucleotides read TGTGCCTGGAGTTCACAGGGGATGACTGAAGCTTTCTTT. The chain carries TRBV30 and TRBJ1-1; 7 bases match TRBD1. The CDR3 covers 13 residues. Looked up from germline, CDR1 is GTSNPN and CDR2 is SVGIG (reference sequence). V dropped 2 bases and J dropped 5; count of bases not matched to a gene: 5.

This clone was counted only a few times. This rearrangement joins TRBV9 to TRBJ1-5; 9 nucleotides match TRBD1. The CDR3 has 14 amino acids. The J segment lost 7 bases and the V segment lost 3 bases, leaving 5 bases of the junction unmatched. The germline V gene has CDR1 SGDLS and CDR2 YYNGEE. The CDR3, as DNA: TGTGCCAGCAGCGAAACAGGGGGCTTCCAGCCCCAGCATTTT. As protein: CASSETGGFQPQHF.

The chain has TRBV6-2 or TRBV6-3 and TRBJ2-3; 12 nucleotides line up with TRBD1. CDR3 length equals 20 residues. With V trimmed by 6 bases and J by 1 base, 17 bases remained unmatched. Germline values: CDR1 MNHEY, CDR2 SVGEGT. CDR3 loop: CASSHPGTGGAGRRTDTQYF. CDR3 in DNA: TGTGCCAGCAGCCACCCGGGGACAGGGGGCGCGGGGAGACGCACAGATACGCAGTATTTT.

The chain recombines TRBV7-9 with TRBJ2-2; 7 bases align to TRBD2. CDR3 length equals 15 residues. Germline V CDR1 and CDR2: SEHNR, FQNEAQ (reference sequence). J gave up 0 bases and V 6 bases, and 4 bases lay outside the gene matches. The CDR3 sequence is CASSTSGTNTGELFF. DNA of the CDR3: TGTGCCAGCAGTACCAGCGGGACGAACACCGGGGAGCTGTTTTTT.

The rearrangement uses TRBV4-2 and TRBJ2-7, with a tentative D call TRBD2 (7 bases). This CDR3 has 16 residues. Germline V gene lookup returns CDR1 LGHNA and CDR2 YNFKEQ. Trimming pared 0 bases from V and 5 bases from J, leaving 17 bases between. The CDR3 spells CASSQDLNREGNEQYF. CDR3 coding DNA: TGTGCCAGCAGCCAAGATCTAAACAGGGAGGGGAACGAGCAGTACTTC.

This clone has only one observation. V usage is TRBV13 and J usage is TRBJ2-4; TRBD1 matches 10 bases. The CDR3 contains 17 residues. Per germline, CDR1 PRHDT and CDR2 FYEKMQ (reference sequence). J lost 0 bases, V lost 5 bases, and 7 bases had no gene match. The CDR3, as DNA: TGTGCCAGCAGCCCTAGACAGGGGGCTCTAGCCAAAAACATTCAGTACTTC. This sequence encodes CASSPRQGALAKNIQYF.

This chain connects TRBV6-6 to TRBJ1-5; D is unresolved. The CDR3 length is 18 residues. In germline, CDR1 is MNHNY, CDR2 SVGAGI (reference sequence). Trimming removed 5 bases from V and 0 bases from J, with 20 bases in between. The CDR3 DNA is TGTGCCAGCAGTCCTTCGCAGAGACTTGTATATAGCAATCAGCCCCAGCATTTT. It encodes CASSPSQRLVYSNQPQHF.

The rearrangement joins TRBV7-9 to TRBJ1-2; D gene unclear. Germline lookup yields CDR1 SEHNR and CDR2 FQNEAQ (reference sequence). The length of the CDR3 is 14 residues. The V and J ends lost 6 bases and 3 bases respectively, with 14 bases between them. This CDR3 reads CASSPWPIDYGYTF. Here the CDR3 DNA reads TGTGCCAGCAGTCCTTGGCCGATTGACTATGGCTACACCTTC.

This chain joins TRBV5-6 and TRBJ1-6; 9 nucleotides line up with TRBD1. The junction had 6 bases not matched to a gene; V was cut back by 4 bases and J by 10 bases. CDR3 size: 14 residues. Germline V gene lookup returns CDR1 SGHDT and CDR2 YYEEEE. The CDR3 loop reads CASSAGTGKSPLHF. CDR3 coding DNA: TGTGCCAGCAGCGCCGGGACAGGGAAATCACCCCTCCACTTT.

This chain uses TRBV5-1 with TRBJ2-7; D is uncertain. V shed 1 base and J shed 7 bases, with 6 bases lying between them. The CDR3 has 11 residues. CDR1 is SGHRS, CDR2 YFSETQ, per germline. The CDR3 nucleotides are TGCGCCAGCAGCTTGCAGTCAGAGCAGTACTTC. Protein sequence: CASSLQSEQYF.

This CDR3 reads CAIRATSGSADTQYF. Written as DNA, the CDR3 is TGTGCCATCAGGGCAACTAGCGGGAGTGCAGATACGCAGTATTTT. V is TRBV10-3 and J is TRBJ2-3; TRBD2 aligns across 11 bases. Germline values: CDR1 ENHRY, CDR2 SYGVKD. V lost 6 bases, J lost 4 bases, and 6 bases stayed unmatched. The CDR3 sequence is 15 residues long.